This T cell receptor beta chain comes out of a study of T cell responses to AZD1222 COVID-19 vaccine (dated by TCRdb to the early 2020s). Concerning the study at large: Because spike-specific TCR depth and breadth did not differ between the two schedules, AZD1222 recipients who got a second dose at roughly 4 weeks were pooled with those who got a second dose at roughly 12 weeks. TCR sequencing was performed for fewer than 250 trial participants, of whom roughly 200 were given two doses of AZD1222 and some 26 were given two doses of MenACWY control vaccine. Trial participants were enrolled by age into 18-55, 56-69 and 70-plus year subgroups, with approximately 150, 28 and 58 TCR-sequenced participants respectively.

According to the study, the label for this sample's time point signals: baseline before first vaccination. Vaccinee samples came from UK trials COV001 and COV002, including a single-blind randomized controlled phase 2/3 trial of AZD1222 (ChAdOx1 nCoV-19) in healthy adults. For TCRbeta chain sequencing, PBMC samples were collected from trial participants at day 0 and at day 28 after the second dose. Overall results and qualifications from the work: After two AZD1222 doses, spike-specific TCR breadth and depth were significantly higher than at day 0 and than in MenACWY recipients. In the small 56-69-year group, the increase in depth fell short of significance, most likely because of low power. Most participants were white British and females outnumbered males, and the authors suggested that clonal diversity may have been underestimated. No day 14 peak-response samples were available, so repertoires were characterized only after the peak T cell response. Reportedly, close to half of the unique spike-specific TCRs recognized epitopes lying outside the regions that are mutated in the B.1.351 and B.1.1.7 variants. The vaccine-associated CD4 TCRs covered the entire spike protein, and the dominant responses fell in regions 160-218 and 743-854. Conclusions about previously exposed vaccinees are limited because only a handful of AZD1222 recipients were SARS-CoV-2 seropositive at baseline.

The junction shows trimming of 0 bases on V and 0 bases on J, plus 11 bases between the germline ends. The CDR1 and CDR2 encoded by the germline V gene are LGHNA and YSLEER. The CDR3 numbers 16 residues from cysteine through phenylalanine. Of the read, only the CDR3 DNA is kept; its 48 bases are in frame from base 1. Turning to this clone: Its antigen specificity is not known. There are no base qualities to consult, and no much larger clone falls within one base.

The CDR3 regions of human TCRbeta chains were analyzed by immunosequencing. The paper's processing steps were these. TCRs in the repertoires were compared against a reference library of SARS-CoV-2-specific TCRs that had been generated with the MIRA antigen-specificity platform. Breadth was defined as the fraction of unique TCRs that were SARS-CoV-2-associated, and depth was defined as the fraction of total T cells that were SARS-CoV-2-associated. Using the MIRA data, every spike-specific TCR was mapped to the spike region that the TCR reacted to and assigned to either a CD4 or a CD8 class. Log10-transformed breadth and depth values were compared by one-way ANOVA with Sidak's multiple comparisons tests. Sourced from immuneACCESS, this table was stored by TCRdb with only in-frame sequences that have V and J called. A share of the clones is absent; for the studies checked, an unresolved V gene accounts for under half, and the remainder has no known explanation. D and trimming were read from the DNA, whereas the V and J calls and clone size are those reported in that table. The sample table records about 160,000 clones; 85% to 95% of these occur just once. Approximately 0.97% of the sample belongs to the ten largest clones.

The receptor was isolated from an adult in good health. Sequences were derived from peripheral blood, sampled on day 0 of AZD1222 vaccination. The sequence links TRBV4-3 to TRBJ1-2; the D gene cannot be resolved reliably. The DNA reads as follows: TGCGCCAGCAGCCAAGATAGGAGGGTTTCTAACTATGGCTACACCTTC. The translation is CASSQDRRVSNYGYTF.